Shown below are 17 T cell receptor beta chains from a single sample sequenced in a study of blood T cells in healthy people across ages. Primed by a sample-barcoded 5' primer and a J-beta primer mix, a second PCR proceeded for roughly 6 to 12 cycles. TCRdb reanalysed the 5' RACE reads using MiXCR and keeps one entry per CDR3 protein. The table lists around 520,000 distinct CDR3 sequences, 25% to 35% of them singletons. This sample also appeared in a second study, on T cells of mothers and their children.

Source material: blood. Source of these receptors: a boy aged 2 to 10 in good health.

V usage is TRBV5-1 and J usage is TRBJ1-2; D is ambiguous. The CDR3 extends over 13 amino acids. Between the trimmed V and J ends, which lost 0 bases and 4 bases, there was a span of 7 bases. CDR1 and CDR2 (germline): SGHRS, YFSETQ. Here the CDR3 DNA reads TGCGCCAGCAGCTTGGGCCATAGCTATGGCTACACCTTC. This encodes CASSLGHSYGYTF.

This clonotype came up a few times. J is TRBJ1-2 and V is TRBV18; D remains unclear. Germline lookup yields CDR1 KGHSH and CDR2 LQKENI. This CDR3 region has 13 residues. Trimming left V 3 bases short and J 5 bases short, with 10 bases between. CDR3 bases: TGTGCCAGCTCACCCCCGCTACGATATGGCTACACCTTC. It codes for CASSPPLRYGYTF.

This clonotype was recorded a few times. V is TRBV14 and J is TRBJ2-2, with 8 bases lining up with TRBD1. Germline CDR1 SGHDN, CDR2 FVKESK. The V segment lost 6 bases and the J segment 6 bases; nucleotides outside the gene matches: 6. The CDR3 runs to 14 residues. CDR3 bases: TGTGCCAGCAGAGTCGGGACAGGCCCCGGGGAGCTGTTTTTT. Residues: CASRVGTGPGELFF. Supplemented by reference TRBV14 and TRBJ2-2, the full variable domain reads EAGVTQFPSHSVIEKGQTVTLRCDPISGHDNLYWYRRVMGKEIKFLLHFVKESKQDESGMPNNRFLAERTGGTYSTLKVQPAELEDSGVYFCASRVGTGPGELFFGEGSRLTVL.

The sample holds a few counts of this clonotype. The chain links TRBV29-1 to TRBJ2-3; 7 bases map to TRBD2. CDR1 SQVTM and CDR2 ANQGSEA come from the germline V gene. This CDR3 comprises 14 residues. Germline trimming cut 7 bases from V and 0 bases from J; bases unmatched to any gene: 7. CDR3 sequence reads: CSARLAASTDTQYF. Written as DNA, the CDR3 is TGCAGCGCCAGGCTAGCGGCAAGCACAGATACGCAGTATTTT.

This chain joins TRBV6-1 and TRBJ1-1; D uncertain. The germline V gene has CDR1 MNHNS and CDR2 SASEGT. The CDR3 has 14 residues. Trimming cost V 1 base and J 4 bases, with 10 bases left between them. The CDR3 bases are TGTGCCAGCAGTGAAGAGATGGGGAGCACTGAAGCTTTCTTT. This gives the protein CASSEEMGSTEAFF.

This clonotype was counted between two and nine times. The chain combines TRBV12-3 or TRBV12-4 with TRBJ1-1; D is uncertain. V was pared by 2 bases and J by 1 base, with 8 bases between. There are 14 residues in the CDR3. CDR3 sequence reads: CASSLLLGNTEAFF. The CDR3 DNA reads TGTGCCAGCAGTTTACTACTGGGGAACACTGAAGCTTTCTTT.

This clonotype was counted a few times. The chain couples TRBV28 to TRBJ2-5; D is perhaps TRBD2 (5 bases). In germline, CDR1 is MDHEN, CDR2 SYDVKM. The CDR3 is 16 residues long. The V end was cut by 6 bases, the J end by 2 bases, with 19 bases between. For the CDR3, the DNA is TGTGCCAGCAGATGTGGGAGTCGGGGATCACAAGAGACCCAGTACTTC. Its protein is CASRCGSRGSQETQYF.

The V and J genes are TRBV7-2 and TRBJ1-1; D might be TRBD1 (6 bases). CDR3 length equals 15 residues. Trimming took off 3 bases at V and 2 bases at J, with 13 bases between the two ends. Germline V CDR1 and CDR2: SGHTA, FQGNSA. The CDR3 reads CASSFTGTLNTEAFF. The CDR3 nucleotides are TGTGCCAGCAGCTTTACCGGGACACTTAACACTGAAGCTTTCTTT.

The chain recombines TRBV20-1 with TRBJ2-3; TRBD2 aligns across 9 bases. The CDR3 sequence is 17 residues long. CDR1 and CDR2 from the germline V gene are DFQATT and SNEGSKA (reference sequence). V lost 3 bases and J lost 2; bases outside the gene matches: 12. As DNA, the CDR3 is TGCAGTGCTAGCTTGCGGGGGGGCCGTGGGAACACAGATACGCAGTATTTT. Its translation is CSASLRGGRGNTDTQYF.

This clonotype turned up a few times. The V gene is TRBV10-3, the J gene TRBJ2-7, with 7 positions matching TRBD1. The CDR3 has 13 residues. The ends lost 2 bases at V and 5 bases at J; junction bases unmatched: 3. Germline V gene lookup returns CDR1 ENHRY and CDR2 SYGVKD. The CDR3 loop is CAISETGADEQYF. The CDR3 DNA sequence: TGTGCCATCAGTGAGACAGGGGCTGACGAGCAGTACTTC.

The sample holds a few counts of this clonotype. V is TRBV20-1 and J is TRBJ2-3; tentative D call: TRBD2 (6 bases). This CDR3 comprises 16 residues. CDR1 is DFQATT, CDR2 SNEGSKA, per germline (reference sequence). V gave up 3 bases and J gave up 6 bases, with 22 bases separating them. CDR3 sequence reads: CSARLGLAGNEDTQYF. In DNA, the CDR3 is TGCAGTGCTAGGCTTGGTCTGGCGGGGAACGAGGATACGCAGTATTTT.

V usage is TRBV20-1 and J usage is TRBJ2-3; TRBD1 matches 7 bases. Germline CDR1 reads DFQATT; CDR2 reads SNEGSKA (reference sequence). Unmatched junction bases numbered 3, after V lost 1 base and J lost 2 bases. This CDR3 region has 14 residues. CDR3 amino acids: CSARGQGNTDTQYF. Here the CDR3 DNA reads TGCAGTGCTAGAGGACAGGGCAACACAGATACGCAGTATTTT.

The chain is built from TRBV4-2 and TRBJ2-1, with a weak D call TRBD2 (6 bases). The CDR3 loop spans 15 amino acids. Trimming shortened V by 4 bases and J by 9 bases, and 19 bases separated the two germline ends. Germline V gene sequence: CDR1 LGHNA, CDR2 YNFKEQ. As DNA, the CDR3 is TGTGCCAGCAGCCCTGGGGGGACTGGTCACGGTGAGCAGTTCTTC. This encodes CASSPGGTGHGEQFF.

Only a few counts were recorded for this clonotype. The chain uses TRBV6-5 and TRBJ2-3; D possibly corresponds to TRBD2 (5 bases). The CDR3 extends over 13 amino acids. V shed 5 bases and J shed 5 bases, with 11 bases lying between them. Germline loops: CDR1 MNHEY, CDR2 SVGAGI. The CDR3 region is CASSAAGRDTQYF. CDR3 nucleotides: TGTGCCAGCAGTGCTGCGGGCAGAGATACGCAGTATTTT.

The V and J genes are TRBV2 and TRBJ2-7, with D maybe TRBD2 (6 bases). This CDR3 region has 14 residues. Trimming removed 1 base at V and 0 bases at J, with 7 bases between. Germline CDR1 and CDR2: SNHLY and FYNNEI. CDR3 sequence reads: CASSEGLDSYEQYF. CDR3 nucleotides: TGTGCCAGCAGTGAAGGACTAGACTCCTACGAGCAGTACTTC.

This clonotype has a handful of counts. The chain recombines TRBV5-1 with TRBJ2-5; 8 bases align to TRBD2. Germline trimming cut 0 bases from V and 3 bases from J; bases unmatched to any gene: 4. CDR3 length equals 15 residues. CDR1 and CDR2 (germline): SGHRS, YFSETQ. CDR3 in amino acids: CASSLEVLAEETQYF. As DNA, the CDR3 is TGCGCCAGCAGCTTGGAGGTACTAGCGGAAGAGACCCAGTACTTC.

The chain couples TRBV27 to TRBJ2-7; 11 bases agree with TRBD2. From germline, CDR1 is MNHEY and CDR2 SMNVEV (reference sequence). Germline trimming cut 5 bases from V and 5 bases from J; bases unmatched to any gene: 8. This CDR3 has 15 residues. Written as DNA, the CDR3 is TGTGCCAGCAGTCCGTGGACTAGCGGGTCCCACGAGCAGTACTTC. Its protein product is CASSPWTSGSHEQYF.